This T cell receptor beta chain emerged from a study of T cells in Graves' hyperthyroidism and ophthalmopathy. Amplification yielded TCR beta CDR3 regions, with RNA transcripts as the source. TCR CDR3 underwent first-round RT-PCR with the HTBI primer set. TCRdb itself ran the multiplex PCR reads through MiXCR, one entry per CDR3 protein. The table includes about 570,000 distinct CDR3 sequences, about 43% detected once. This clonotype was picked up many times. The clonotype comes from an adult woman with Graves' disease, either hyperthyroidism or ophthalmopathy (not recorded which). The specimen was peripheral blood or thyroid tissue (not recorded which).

CDR3 nucleotide sequence: TGTGCCAGCAGCTTGGCCACGGGGCTAGCGGGAGAAAAGACCCAGTACTTC. This sequence encodes CASSLATGLAGEKTQYF. V and J are TRBV5-5 and TRBJ2-5, with 10 bases aligning to TRBD2. The CDR3 consists of 17 residues. Germline V gives CDR1 SGHKS, CDR2 YYEKEE (reference sequence). J gave up 6 bases and V 0 bases, and 11 bases lay outside the gene matches.